Here is one TCR beta chain with its context. The antigen is unknown. These data are taken from a study of T cell repertoires in aging, cancer and after chemotherapy. Overall study context: About 8.8 million TCR reads made up the full dataset. Study-level points and caveats: Across the chemotherapy interval, each cancer cohort showed higher median generation probability, suggesting thymic rebound. Lymphoid organ infiltration in hematological cancer patients may impair thymic emigration or peripheral T cell expansion.

A mixed TRB-A/B primer pool amplified rearranged TRB by multiplex touch-down PCR. One entry per CDR3 protein, called by TCRdb with MiXCR from the multiplex PCR reads. The table has around 2,400 distinct CDR3 sequences, 51% seen once. Unmatched junction bases numbered 4, after V lost 0 bases and J lost 9 bases. There are 14 residues in the CDR3. Looked up from germline, CDR1 is SQVTM and CDR2 is ANQGSEA. The template was genomic DNA from peripheral blood, not RNA. Sequencing was carried out using blood. The sequence was obtained from a human donor with a blood cancer. The genes are TRBV29-1 and TRBJ1-5; 11 bases agree with TRBD1. The CDR3 is CSVEDGQGAGPQHF. DNA of the CDR3: TGCAGCGTTGAAGACGGACAGGGGGCCGGGCCCCAGCATTTT.